Sequencing of this T cell receptor beta chain was carried out in a study of CD8+ T cells in alopecia areata. As for the study in general: Treated patients received oral tofacitinib, 5 to 10 mg twice daily. Study outcomes and limitations: For patients receiving tofacitinib, scalp clonality and expanded CD8+ clones among the top 100 significantly decreased.

V lost 7 bases and J lost 4, with 13 bases in between. Germline lookup yields CDR1 SQVTM and CDR2 ANQGSEA. This CDR3 has 12 residues. Treatment in this sample: oral pan-JAK inhibitor, 5-10 mg twice daily. From PBMCs, CD4+ and CD8+ T cells were sorted. Sequencing templates came from extracted RNA that was reverse transcribed into cDNA. Produced via immunoSEQ multiplex PCR; TCRdb's table is partial and in-frame only. The top ten clones hold around 15% of a sample with about 180,000 clones, 50% to 75% of them seen once. A remark on this clone: Its antigen is unknown.

This TCR derives from a human donor with alopecia areata. The sequenced sample was CD4+ T cells sorted from blood, obtained at approximately week 61, from a patient treated with tofacitinib. The chain combines TRBV29-1 with TRBJ1-2, with D possibly TRBD1 on 5 matching bases. DNA of the CDR3: TGCAGCGATTTGGGGACCCCCTATGGCTACACCTTC. Encoded protein: CSDLGTPYGYTF.